This TCR beta chain was retrieved from a study of regulatory T cells in long-lasting Graves disease. This clonotype was counted many times. CDR3 regions were amplified by Arm-PCR using iRepertoire HTBI primers to build TCR beta libraries. MiXCR, run by TCRdb on the multiplex PCR reads, gives a single entry per CDR3 protein. The sample holds under 800,000 distinct CDR3 sequences, around 17% seen once. Noted time point: newly diagnosed GD, antithyroid drugs for less than 3 months. From RNA extracted from PBMCs, the TCR library was made. The sample was also linked to a second study, of T cells in Graves' hyperthyroidism and ophthalmopathy.

The TCR comes from a woman in her 30s with Graves disease. Here the sequenced sample was peripheral blood mononuclear cells (PBMCs), taken at new diagnosis, from a patient treated with antithyroid drugs.

This CDR3 reads CASSPGGLETQYF. CDR3 DNA: TGTGCCAGCAGCCCCGGGGGATTGGAGACCCAGTACTTC. This chain connects TRBV7-3 to TRBJ2-5; the D gene is possibly TRBD2 (6 bases). CDR1 and CDR2 from the germline V gene are SGHTA and FQGTGA. V was cut by 5 bases and J by 5 bases, with 12 bases left in between. The CDR3 spans 13 residues.